These 27 T cell receptor beta chains originate from one sample sequenced in a study of T-cell memory formation after mild COVID-19. One entry per CDR3 protein results from TCRdb running MiXCR on the 5' RACE reads. This sample yields roughly 130,000 distinct CDR3 sequences, of which about 17% are seen a single time; 5% to 5.5% belongs to the top ten. The sample was PBMCs or a T cell subset sorted from them (not recorded which). Source of these receptors: a man younger than 35 who had mild COVID-19 (a few samples of this study predate the infection). Cell type and time point are not known.

V usage is TRBV7-2 and J usage is TRBJ2-2; 7 bases are a match to TRBD1. CDR3 length: 16 amino acids. The ends lost 3 bases at V and 5 bases at J; junction bases unmatched: 9. CDR1 is SGHTA and CDR2 is FQGNSA in the germline V gene. The CDR3 reads CASSFTGTVRTGELFF. Written as DNA, the CDR3 is TGTGCCAGCAGCTTTACCGGGACAGTACGTACCGGGGAGCTGTTTTTT. Using reference TRBV7-2 and TRBJ2-2 for the parts outside the CDR3, the full variable domain is GAGVSQSPSNKVTEKGKDVELRCDPISGHTALYWYRQSLGQGLEFLIYFQGNSAPDKSGLPSDRFSAERTGGSVSTLTIQRTQQEDSAVYLCASSFTGTVRTGELFFGEGSRLTVL.

The chain links TRBV5-1 to TRBJ2-3; 12 bases agree with TRBD1. CDR3 length equals 14 residues. The V gene end was trimmed by 3 bases and the J gene end by 6 bases; junction bases not matched to a gene: 2. Germline V CDR1 and CDR2: SGHRS, YFSETQ. The CDR3 bases are TGCGCCAGCAGCTGGGACAGGGGGCTTGATACGCAGTATTTT. The encoded protein is CASSWDRGLDTQYF.

This clonotype was picked up a small number of times. V usage is TRBV5-1 and J usage is TRBJ2-2; TRBD1 or TRBD2 may be the D gene (5 bases each). V lost 4 bases and J 6 bases, leaving 19 bases between the germline ends. The germline V gene encodes CDR1 SGHRS and CDR2 YFSETQ. The CDR3 consists of 16 residues. This CDR3 is CASSVIPGPASGELFF. The CDR3 DNA follows: TGCGCCAGCAGCGTTATTCCGGGACCAGCCTCCGGGGAGCTGTTTTTT.

Here the CDR3 reads CASSYRGTGGQPQHF. CDR3 bases: TGTGCCAGCAGTTACAGGGGGACAGGTGGGCAGCCCCAGCATTTT. The chain employs TRBV6-5 and TRBJ1-5; 8 bases are shared with TRBD1. The CDR3 has 15 residues. Germline lookup yields CDR1 MNHEY and CDR2 SVGAGI. V was clipped by 2 bases and J by 7 bases; unmatched bases: 7.

The sample holds a few counts of this clonotype. CDR3 in DNA: TGTGCCAGCAGCCCACTCCGAAATGAGCAGTTCTTC. Protein sequence: CASSPLRNEQFF. The chain links TRBV27 to TRBJ2-1; D is unresolved. V was cut by 6 bases and J by 7 bases, with 10 bases left in between. The length of the CDR3 is 12 residues. CDR1 and CDR2 from the germline V gene are MNHEY and SMNVEV (reference sequence).

This chain links TRBV7-9 with TRBJ2-1; D remains ambiguous. The germline V and J ends were trimmed by 8 bases and 12 bases, with 8 bases remaining between them. The CDR3 covers 9 residues. Germline CDR1 is SEHNR and CDR2 is FQNEAQ (reference sequence). CDR3 nucleotide sequence: TGTGCCAGCGGGCCAGGGCAGTTCTTC. Protein product: CASGPGQFF. Based on the CDR3 plus reference TRBV7-9 and TRBJ2-1, the full variable domain is DTGVSQNPRHKITKRGQNVTFRCDPISEHNRLYWYRQTLGQGPEFLTYFQNEAQLEKSRLLSDRFSAERPKGSFSTLEIQRTEQGDSAMYLCASGPGQFFGPGTRLTVL.

This clonotype has a handful of counts. The V gene is TRBV14, the J gene TRBJ1-1; TRBD1 agrees at 7 bases. V dropped 4 bases and J dropped 5; count of bases not matched to a gene: 19. This CDR3 comprises 18 residues. Germline V gene lookup returns CDR1 SGHDN and CDR2 FVKESK. In DNA form, the CDR3 reads TGTGCCAGCAGCCCTAGCCCTCCAACGACAGGGCCAAGGACTGAAGCTTTCTTT. This sequence encodes CASSPSPPTTGPRTEAFF. Complete variable domain (other parts from reference TRBV14 and TRBJ1-1): EAGVTQFPSHSVIEKGQTVTLRCDPISGHDNLYWYRRVMGKEIKFLLHFVKESKQDESGMPNNRFLAERTGGTYSTLKVQPAELEDSGVYFCASSPSPPTTGPRTEAFFGQGTRLTVV.

This clonotype came up a few times. The chain employs TRBV7-9 and TRBJ2-3; D gene uncertain. Per the germline V gene, CDR1 is SEHNR and CDR2 is FQNEAQ (reference sequence). V lost 1 base and J 2 bases, leaving 7 bases between the germline ends. The CDR3 has 14 amino acids. The CDR3 loop reads CASSLVAVTDTQYF. The CDR3 region has the DNA TGTGCCAGCAGCTTAGTGGCGGTCACAGATACGCAGTATTTT.

This clonotype was picked up a small number of times. The chain has TRBV5-1 and TRBJ2-7; tentatively, D is TRBD1 (5 bases). V was pared by 2 bases and J by 5 bases, with 14 bases between. This CDR3 comprises 14 residues. Per the germline V gene, CDR1 is SGHRS and CDR2 is YFSETQ. CDR3 nucleotides: TGCGCCAGCAGCTTCCATCCAGGGAATGACGAGCAGTACTTC. Encoded protein: CASSFHPGNDEQYF. The variable domain in full, completed from reference TRBV5-1 and TRBJ2-7, reads KAGVTQTPRYLIKTRGQQVTLSCSPISGHRSVSWYQQTPGQGLQFLFEYFSETQRNKGNFPGRFSGRQFSNSRSEMNVSTLELGDSALYLCASSFHPGNDEQYFGPGTRLTVT.

The chain links TRBV12-3 or TRBV12-4 to TRBJ2-1, with D perhaps matching TRBD1 or TRBD2 (6 bases each). The V end was cut by 0 bases, the J end by 0 bases, with 18 bases between. The length of the CDR3 is 19 residues. Here the CDR3 reads CASSLADLSGGPSYNEQFF. CDR3 DNA sequence: TGTGCCAGCAGTTTAGCGGACTTGAGTGGGGGGCCCTCCTACAATGAGCAGTTCTTC.

This clonotype was seen more than once but under ten times. V gene TRBV7-2 combines with J gene TRBJ2-5; 9 bases match TRBD2. V lost 6 bases and J lost 0; bases outside the gene matches: 14. The germline gives CDR1 SGHTA, CDR2 FQGNSA. This CDR3 comprises 18 residues. The DNA of the CDR3 is TGTGCCAGCAGATTAAACTCGTGGGTAGCGGGGGACCAAGAGACCCAGTACTTC. Translating gives CASRLNSWVAGDQETQYF.

The J gene is TRBJ2-3, the V gene TRBV7-2, with D unresolved. The V end was cut by 7 bases, the J end by 2 bases, with 4 bases between. Per germline, CDR1 SGHTA and CDR2 FQGNSA. CDR3 length: 11 residues. CDR3 region: CASTITDTQYF. The CDR3, as DNA: TGTGCCAGCACCATCACAGATACGCAGTATTTT. Complete variable domain (other parts from reference TRBV7-2 and TRBJ2-3): GAGVSQSPSNKVTEKGKDVELRCDPISGHTALYWYRQSLGQGLEFLIYFQGNSAPDKSGLPSDRFSAERTGGSVSTLTIQRTQQEDSAVYLCASTITDTQYFGPGTRLTVL.

The chain has TRBV6-2 or TRBV6-3 and TRBJ2-5, with 8 bases aligning to TRBD2. The CDR3 is 14 residues long. The germline gives CDR1 MNHEY, CDR2 SVGEGT. Germline trimming cut 2 bases from V and 5 bases from J; bases unmatched to any gene: 4. The CDR3 region has the DNA TGTGCCAGCAGTTACCACGGGGGGGCGGAGACCCAGTACTTC. Its protein product is CASSYHGGAETQYF.

At least ten counts were recorded for this clonotype. The rearrangement links TRBV7-6 to TRBJ2-7; D unresolved. This CDR3 region has 14 residues. CDR1 SGHVS and CDR2 FNYEAQ come from the germline V gene. V lost 5 bases, J lost 3 bases, and 14 bases lay in between. The CDR3 is CASSIGPIGYEQYV. The CDR3 nucleotides are TGTGCCAGCAGCATCGGGCCGATCGGCTACGAGCAGTACGTC.

There are a few counts of this clonotype. This chain links TRBV9 with TRBJ2-7, with D perhaps matching TRBD1 or TRBD2 (5 bases each). The CDR3 is 17 residues long. Germline V CDR1 and CDR2: SGDLS, YYNGEE. Trimming left V 3 bases short and J 3 bases short, with 22 bases between. The CDR3 is CASSEAAGTPLIYEQYV. CDR3 DNA sequence: TGTGCCAGCAGCGAGGCCGCCGGGACGCCGCTCATCTACGAGCAGTACGTC.

The chain carries TRBV11-2 and TRBJ1-1; D is ambiguous. The CDR3 contains 13 residues. Germline CDR1 SGHAT, CDR2 FQNNGV. V was cut by 5 bases and J by 3 bases, with 10 bases left in between. The CDR3: CASSPSSHTEAFF. CDR3 in DNA: TGTGCCAGCAGCCCTAGCAGCCACACTGAAGCTTTCTTT.

The rearrangement uses TRBV27 and TRBJ1-2; 9 positions match TRBD1. The CDR3 is 15 residues long. After removal of 6 bases from V and 3 bases from J, the junction contained 8 bases not matched to a gene. Germline V gene sequence: CDR1 MNHEY, CDR2 SMNVEV (reference sequence). CDR3 bases: TGTGCCAGCAGGGGGACAGGGAGATCCTACTATGGCTACACCTTC. Its translation: CASRGTGRSYYGYTF.

J is TRBJ1-2 and V is TRBV12-3 or TRBV12-4; the match to TRBD1 covers 10 bases. V was pared by 3 bases and J by 4 bases, with 8 bases of the junction left unmatched. This CDR3 spans 16 amino acids. The CDR3 nucleotides read TGTGCCAGCAGTTTGTTGGGACAGGGGACCCTCTATGGCTACACCTTC. It codes for CASSLLGQGTLYGYTF.

The J gene is TRBJ2-7, the V gene TRBV29-1; no firm D call. The CDR3 totals 12 residues. CDR1 and CDR2 (germline): SQVTM, ANQGSEA. Trimming left V 1 base short and J 5 bases short, with 9 bases between. The CDR3 loop is CSVEGGWHEQYF. The DNA of the CDR3 is TGCAGCGTTGAAGGGGGTTGGCACGAGCAGTACTTC.

In its sample, this clonotype was seen a few times. The rearrangement joins TRBV15 to TRBJ2-7; D unresolved. The CDR3 has 14 amino acids. Germline V gives CDR1 LNHNV, CDR2 YYDKDF (reference sequence). The V end was cut by 0 bases, the J end by 2 bases, with 8 bases between. CDR3 region: CATSRDPATYEQYF. The CDR3 region has the DNA TGTGCCACCAGCAGAGATCCTGCAACCTACGAGCAGTACTTC.

Only a few counts were recorded for this clonotype. V and J are TRBV29-1 and TRBJ1-2, with a weak D call TRBD1 (5 bases). The CDR3 extends over 12 amino acids. Trimming took off 4 bases at V and 1 base at J, with 7 bases between the two ends. Per germline, CDR1 SQVTM and CDR2 ANQGSEA. The CDR3 sequence: CSVGDGNYGYTF. CDR3 bases: TGCAGCGTTGGGGACGGTAACTATGGCTACACCTTC.

This rearrangement joins TRBV28 to TRBJ2-5; 7 positions match TRBD1. V was pared by 8 bases and J by 4 bases, with 10 bases of the junction left unmatched. The CDR3 has 14 residues. The germline gives CDR1 MDHEN, CDR2 SYDVKM. DNA for the CDR3: TGTGCCAGCTGGAAAGACAGGGTGGGAGAGACCCAGTACTTC. Translating gives CASWKDRVGETQYF.

This clonotype was detected a few times. The chain carries TRBV5-1 and TRBJ1-2, with a tentative D call TRBD1 (5 bases). Germline-derived CDR1 and CDR2 are SGHRS and YFSETQ. This CDR3 is built from 14 residues. Between the trimmed V and J ends, which lost 3 bases and 4 bases, there was a span of 13 bases. The CDR3 nucleotides are TGCGCCAGCAGCTCGGAGGGGTCCCTCTATGGCTACACCTTC. This sequence encodes CASSSEGSLYGYTF.

There are a few counts of this clonotype. At one end, the junction sequence differs from germline, possibly due to a read error. The rearrangement joins TRBV7-7 to TRBJ2-3, with D perhaps TRBD1 or TRBD2 (5 bases each). This CDR3 is built from 14 residues. Germline V gene sequence: CDR1 SSHAT, CDR2 FNYEAQ (reference sequence). As DNA, the CDR3 is TGTGCTAGCAGCTTAGCAGGGACCGGAGATACGCAGTATTTT. As protein: CASSLAGTGDTQYF.

CDR3 in amino acids: CSATPGTLTYEQYF. The CDR3 DNA follows: TGCAGTGCTACCCCCGGGACACTTACCTACGAGCAGTACTTC. The gene calls are TRBV20-1 and TRBJ2-7; the D gene is possibly TRBD1 (6 bases). The CDR3 contains 14 residues. Deletions cut 4 bases from V and 2 bases from J, with 15 bases between. Germline values: CDR1 DFQATT, CDR2 SNEGSKA (reference sequence).

Only a few counts were recorded for this clonotype. The V call is TRBV12-3 or TRBV12-4, the J call TRBJ2-2, with no clear D. Between the trimmed V and J ends, which lost 8 bases and 3 bases, there was a span of 13 bases. The CDR3 sequence is 14 residues long. CDR3 region: CASLRSTYTGELFF. CDR3 bases: TGTGCCAGCCTTCGGTCCACATACACCGGGGAGCTGTTTTTT.

This chain uses TRBV6-1 with TRBJ1-5; D possibly corresponds to TRBD1 (6 bases). There are 14 residues in the CDR3. V lost 7 bases to trimming and J lost 5 bases, with 15 bases between them. The V gene's germline CDR1 is MNHNS and CDR2 SASEGT. CDR3 amino acids: CASNRARGDQPQHF. As DNA, the CDR3 is TGTGCCAGCAACAGGGCCCGCGGTGATCAGCCCCAGCATTTT.